These 16 T cell receptor beta chains originate from one sample sequenced in a study of T cells in Graves' hyperthyroidism and ophthalmopathy. Amplification targeted TCR beta CDR3 regions from RNA transcripts. HTBI primers were employed in a first-round RT-PCR of the TCR CDR3. From the multiplex PCR reads, TCRdb called clonotypes with MiXCR, one entry per CDR3 protein. The repertoire has some 740,000 distinct CDR3 sequences, 14% of them found once; the top ten carry 10%. Material for sequencing was blood. Every receptor here comes from a woman under 30 with Graves' hyperthyroidism.

In this sample, this clonotype turned up many times. The rearrangement links TRBV6-1 to TRBJ1-5, with D uncertain. CDR3 length: 18 amino acids. V was shortened by 2 bases and J by 0 bases, with 17 bases between the two germline ends. In germline, CDR1 is MNHNS, CDR2 SASEGT. The CDR3 is CASSERADGSYSNQPQHF. CDR3 sequence (DNA): TGTGCCAGCAGTGAAAGGGCCGACGGCAGTTATAGCAATCAGCCCCAGCATTTT.

This clonotype was recorded only once. This sequence may be a read error, since a much larger clone differs from it by one base. The V gene is TRBV6-2 or TRBV6-3, the J gene TRBJ2-1; tentatively, D is TRBD2 (6 bases). The CDR3 covers 14 residues. CDR1 is MNHEY and CDR2 is SVGEGT in the germline V gene. The V end lost 2 bases, the J end lost 10 bases, and 15 bases lay between the germline ends. The CDR3 nucleotides read TGTGCCAGCAGTTACGTATTGGGACTCCCGGAGCAGTTCTTC. Translating gives CASSYVLGLPEQFF.

This chain links TRBV4-3 with TRBJ2-2; 8 nucleotides align to TRBD1. Germline CDR1 is LGHNA and CDR2 is YSLEER. V dropped 3 bases and J dropped 0; count of bases not matched to a gene: 6. This CDR3 contains 17 residues. The CDR3 coding sequence is TGCGCCAGCAGCCACCTAGGACAGGGAACGAACACCGGGGAGCTGTTTTTT. It encodes CASSHLGQGTNTGELFF.

This clonotype was observed at least ten times. The J gene is TRBJ1-5, the V gene TRBV3-1; D unresolved. The CDR3 covers 14 residues. Germline V CDR1 and CDR2: LGHDT, YNNKEL (reference sequence). V dropped 0 bases and J dropped 5 bases, with 8 bases sitting between them. DNA for the CDR3: TGTGCCAGCAGCCAAGACGATTCGTATCAGCCCCAGCATTTT. The encoded protein is CASSQDDSYQPQHF.

This clonotype was observed at least ten times. The chain employs TRBV12-3 or TRBV12-4 and TRBJ2-3; TRBD2 matches at 10 bases. With V trimmed by 7 bases and J by 7 bases, 8 bases remained unmatched. The CDR3 loop spans 14 amino acids. CDR3 DNA: TGTGCCAGCATCCGATCTAGCGGGAGTTATACGCAGTATTTT. Residues: CASIRSSGSYTQYF.

The table lists this clonotype with many counts. This chain uses TRBV5-6 with TRBJ2-3; possibly TRBD1 for D (6 bases). Germline values: CDR1 SGHDT, CDR2 YYEEEE. The CDR3 is made up of 15 amino acids. The V end lost 4 bases, the J end lost 3 bases, and 15 bases lay between the germline ends. The CDR3 region is CASSRTGTGTDTQYF. DNA of the CDR3: TGTGCCAGCAGCCGTACAGGGACGGGAACAGATACGCAGTATTTT.

The CDR3 region is CASRRGAVANTGELFF. CDR3 coding DNA: TGCGCCAGCAGACGTGGGGCAGTGGCTAACACCGGGGAGCTGTTTTTT. The chain joins TRBV4-1 to TRBJ2-2, with TRBD1 as a possible D gene (5 bases). The V gene lost 6 bases and the J gene lost 2 bases, with 16 bases spanning the gap. The CDR3 runs to 16 residues. CDR1 and CDR2 (germline): MGHRA, YSYEKL.

This clonotype has just a few counts. The J gene is TRBJ1-4, the V gene TRBV24-1; D perhaps matches TRBD1 (5 bases). Germline lookup yields CDR1 KGHDR and CDR2 SFDVKD. The CDR3 spans 15 residues. The V end lost 3 bases, the J end lost 8 bases, and 15 bases lay between the germline ends. For the CDR3, the DNA is TGTGCCACCAGTGATCCCCGCAGAACAGGCGAAAAACTGTTTTTT. It specifies CATSDPRRTGEKLFF.

This clonotype was found many times. The V call is TRBV2, the J call TRBJ2-7; 9 nucleotides match TRBD2. The CDR3 spans 17 residues. Germline V gives CDR1 SNHLY, CDR2 FYNNEI. Unmatched junction bases numbered 17, after V lost 5 bases and J lost 6 bases. CDR3 bases: TGTGCCAGCAGTCCCAGGGGTTTAGCGGGGGTTCCGCGCGAGCAGTACTTC. Its protein is CASSPRGLAGVPREQYF.

This clonotype was detected a few times. The V call is TRBV9, the J call TRBJ1-2; D gene ambiguous. V was cut by 4 bases and J by 13 bases, with 5 bases left in between. Germline CDR1 and CDR2: SGDLS and YYNGEE. The CDR3 contains 8 residues. The chain's CDR3 is CASSPTTF. The CDR3 nucleotides read TGTGCCAGCAGCCCTACCACCTTC.

The sample holds many counts of this clonotype. The genes are TRBV12-3 or TRBV12-4 and TRBJ2-1, with D possibly TRBD1 on 6 matching bases. This CDR3 has 15 residues. Trimming shortened V by 3 bases and J by 6 bases, and 15 bases separated the two germline ends. CDR3 sequence: CASSFREGDPNEQFF. In DNA, the CDR3 is TGTGCCAGCAGTTTTAGAGAGGGGGACCCCAATGAGCAGTTCTTC.

This clonotype was seen ten or more times. The CDR3 bases are TGTGCCAGCAGCTTAAGGGCAGGGGGCACTGAAGCTTTCTTT. Its translation is CASSLRAGGTEAFF. The rearrangement links TRBV7-8 to TRBJ1-1; 7 bases map to TRBD1. CDR3 length: 14 amino acids. The J segment lost 4 bases and the V segment lost 2 bases, leaving 4 bases of the junction unmatched. Germline CDR1 and CDR2: SGHVS and FQNEAQ.

This clonotype was detected ten times or more. The rearrangement joins TRBV2 to TRBJ1-1; 8 bases align to TRBD1. Germline values: CDR1 SNHLY, CDR2 FYNNEI. Trimming took 10 bases from V and 2 from J; bases not matched to a gene: 9. The CDR3 is 14 residues long. CDR3 DNA: TGTGCCATTCAGCGCAGGGGGCTTAACACTGAAGCTTTCTTT. Its protein is CAIQRRGLNTEAFF.

This chain connects TRBV5-5 to TRBJ1-1; tentative D call: TRBD1 (5 bases). CDR3 length: 13 amino acids. The V end lost 1 base, the J end lost 6 bases, and 10 bases lay between the germline ends. Germline V gives CDR1 SGHKS, CDR2 YYEKEE (reference sequence). CDR3 loop: CASSLMTQAEAFF. In nucleotides, the CDR3 is TGTGCCAGCAGCTTGATGACACAGGCTGAAGCTTTCTTT.

Concerning this clonotype itself: This CDR3 is missing its conserved last phenylalanine or tryptophan, likely due to a read error. In nucleotides, the CDR3 is TGTGCCAGCAGCTTAGTCCCGGACGGCTATGGCTACACCTCC. Protein sequence: CASSLVPDGYGYTS. The chain recombines TRBV7-6 with TRBJ1-2; no reliable D call. CDR3 length: 14 amino acids. CDR1 is SGHVS, CDR2 FNYEAQ, per germline. V lost 1 base and J lost 4, with 10 bases in between.

The sample holds many counts of this clonotype. The V gene is TRBV7-2, the J gene TRBJ2-1; the D gene is possibly TRBD1 (6 bases). Germline values: CDR1 SGHTA, CDR2 FQGNSA. The CDR3 has 17 residues. V was pared by 5 bases and J by 1 base, with 18 bases between. Written as DNA, the CDR3 is TGTGCCAGCAGCCGCGGACAACCAGGGGAATCCTACAATGAGCAGTTCTTC. It yields the protein CASSRGQPGESYNEQFF.